The source of this T cell receptor (beta chain) is a study of blood T cell repertoires in COVID-19. Turning to the study itself: The samples span acute and convalescent COVID-19 from the United States, Italy and Spain. Sample material is recorded as cDNA or gDNA derived from T cells, B-cell-depleted T cells, or PBMCs.

Authors' processing steps: For nucleated cells, counts were estimated from reference gene primer amplification. The repertoire was sequenced with immunoSEQ multiplex PCR; TCRdb's copy has only in-frame clones and lacks some. Clonal size and the V and J genes are those of that table, whereas D and trimming came from the DNA. Seen here are hundreds of thousands of clones, less than 90% observed once, and the top ten hold about an eighth. Trimming at V came to 4 bases and at J to 5 bases, leaving 7 bases not matched to a gene. The CDR3 has 15 amino acids. This sequence was found in a woman aged 70-85 years with COVID-19, enrolled during active disease. Specimen: peripheral blood. The chain carries TRBV23-1 and TRBJ2-5, with 10 positions matching TRBD1. TRBV23-1 is placed among ORFs of uncertain function. This CDR3 is CASSPVTGGRETQYF. The CDR3 DNA sequence: TGCGCCAGCAGTCCAGTGACAGGGGGCAGGGAGACCCAGTACTTC.